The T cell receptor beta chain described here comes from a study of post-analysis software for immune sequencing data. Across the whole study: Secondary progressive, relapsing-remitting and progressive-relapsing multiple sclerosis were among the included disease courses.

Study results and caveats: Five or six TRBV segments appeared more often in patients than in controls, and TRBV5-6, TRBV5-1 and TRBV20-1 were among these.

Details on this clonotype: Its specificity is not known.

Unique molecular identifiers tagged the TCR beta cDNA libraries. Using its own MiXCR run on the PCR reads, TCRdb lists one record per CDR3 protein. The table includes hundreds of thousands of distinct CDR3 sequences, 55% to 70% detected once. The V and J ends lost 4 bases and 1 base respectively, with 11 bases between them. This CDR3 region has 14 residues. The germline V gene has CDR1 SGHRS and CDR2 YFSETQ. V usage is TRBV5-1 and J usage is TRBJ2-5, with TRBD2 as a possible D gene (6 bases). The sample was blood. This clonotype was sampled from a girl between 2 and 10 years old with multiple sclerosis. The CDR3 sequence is CASSPAGTQETQYF. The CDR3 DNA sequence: TGCGCCAGCAGCCCGGCGGGGACCCAAGAGACCCAGTACTTC.